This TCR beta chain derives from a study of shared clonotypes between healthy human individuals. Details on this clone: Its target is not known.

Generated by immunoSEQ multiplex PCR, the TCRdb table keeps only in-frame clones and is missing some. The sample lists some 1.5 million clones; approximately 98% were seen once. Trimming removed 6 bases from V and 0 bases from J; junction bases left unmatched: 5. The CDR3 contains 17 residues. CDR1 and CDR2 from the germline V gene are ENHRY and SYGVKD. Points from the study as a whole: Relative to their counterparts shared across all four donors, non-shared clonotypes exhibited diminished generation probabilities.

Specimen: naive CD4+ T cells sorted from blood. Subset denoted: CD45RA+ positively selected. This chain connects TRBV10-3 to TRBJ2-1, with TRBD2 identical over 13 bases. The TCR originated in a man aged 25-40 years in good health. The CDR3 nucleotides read TGTGCCATCAGGGGGACTAGCGGGGATAGCTCCTACAATGAGCAGTTCTTC. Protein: CAIRGTSGDSSYNEQFF.